This T cell receptor beta chain was sequenced in a study of Ad26.COV2.S vaccination and SARS-CoV-2 variants. Stated treatment: roughly 18 received Ad26.COV2.S at low or high dose, single or two shots; several received placebo; per-sample allocation not given. After the first vaccine or placebo injection, samples were drawn on day 63. Only in-frame clones appear in the TCRdb table, and some are missing; sequencing was by immunoSEQ multiplex PCR. The data contain approximately 420,000 clones, less than 90% of them singletons. In its sample, this clone was seen a few times. CDR1 and CDR2 (germline): LGHDT, YNNKEL (reference sequence). Deletions cut 1 base from V and 3 bases from J, with 10 bases between. This CDR3 contains 14 residues.

Sequencing was performed on peripheral blood, taken in a trial of Ad26.COV2.S vaccine versus placebo. The chain recombines TRBV3-1 (or the pseudogene TRBV3-2) with TRBJ2-7; D call uncertain. This sequence originates from a person between 18 and 60 years old who received the Ad26.COV2.S COVID-19 vaccine or a placebo. CDR3 in DNA: TGTGCCAGCAGCCAAGGGGCGGAGAGCTACGAGCAGTACTTC. Its protein is CASSQGAESYEQYF.